This is a list of T cell receptor beta chains from one sample in a study of CD8 T cells in ankylosing spondylitis. One entry per CDR3 protein results from TCRdb running MiXCR on the 5' RACE reads. The sample yields hundreds of thousands of distinct CDR3 sequences, 20% to 25% seen once. Sequenced sample: blood, either unsorted or a sorted T cell fraction (not recorded which). These receptors all come from a male donor with ankylosing spondylitis or in good health (not recorded which). The CDR3 runs from the conserved cysteine through the conserved F or W. The D gene is left open where the match is weak. The size entry is marked missing in some rows and otherwise reads once, few, many or a size class.

j_gene,len,abundance,d_gene,v_gene,CDR3aa,CDR3nt
TRBJ1-5,15,.,.,TRBV5-5,CASNSGLTSNQPQHF,TGTGCCAGCAACTCAGGGCTGACGAGCAATCAGCCCCAGCATTTT
TRBJ2-7,13,few,.,TRBV7-6,CASRPGASYEQYF,TGTGCCAGCAGACCCGGGGCTAGCTACGAGCAGTACTTC
TRBJ2-3,15,.,TRBD2,TRBV4-1,CASSGLAGSSDTQYF,TGCGCCAGCAGCGGGCTAGCGGGGAGCTCAGATACGCAGTATTTT
TRBJ2-5,17,once,.,TRBV6-1,CASRLKAGLVPQETQYF,TGTGCCAGCAGACTAAAGGCAGGGCTCGTCCCTCAAGAGACCCAGTACTTC
TRBJ2-2,23,once,TRBD1,TRBV11-3,CASSLVPLTLPQQDRANTGELFF,TGTGCCAGCAGCTTAGTACCCCTGACCCTCCCACAGCAGGACAGGGCCAACACCGGGGAGCTGTTTTTT
TRBJ2-3,16,.,.,TRBV5-1,CASSLDVGETTDTQYF,TGCGCCAGCAGCTTGGACGTGGGGGAGACCACAGATACGCAGTATTTT
TRBJ2-5,16,.,.,TRBV20-1,CSAIRTTTTPQETQYF,TGCAGTGCTATACGGACTACAACTACTCCACAAGAGACCCAGTACTTC
TRBJ2-2,16,few,TRBD1,TRBV5-4,CASSDRDRGWTGELFF,TGTGCCAGCAGCGACCGGGACAGGGGTTGGACCGGGGAGCTGTTTTTT
TRBJ2-3,12,few,.,TRBV2,CASSPTTHTQYF,TGTGCCAGCAGTCCTACCACACATACGCAGTATTTT
TRBJ2-3,15,few,.,TRBV4-1,CASSHRQGGTDTQYF,TGCGCCAGCAGCCACCGACAGGGAGGAACAGATACGCAGTATTTT
TRBJ2-5,17,.,TRBD2,TRBV12-3/TRBV12-4,CASSLGPLGGREETQYF,TGTGCCAGCAGTTTAGGGCCCCTTGGGGGGAGGGAAGAGACCCAGTACTTC
TRBJ2-3,12,few,TRBD2,TRBV5-6,CASGGGTDTQYF,TGTGCCAGCGGGGGGGGCACAGATACGCAGTATTTT
TRBJ2-7,14,.,.,TRBV10-1,CASSVGVAHYEQYF,TGCGCCAGCAGCGTAGGGGTGGCCCACTACGAGCAGTACTTC
TRBJ2-3,14,many,.,TRBV12-3/TRBV12-4,CASSSIWDPDTQYF,TGTGCCAGCAGTTCGATTTGGGACCCAGATACGCAGTATTTT
TRBJ2-7,14,.,.,TRBV6-5,CASSSIHSFYEQYF,TGTGCCAGCAGTTCTATCCACAGCTTCTACGAGCAGTACTTC
TRBJ2-1,12,few,.,TRBV28,CASSFMRGEQFF,TGTGCCAGCAGTTTTATGAGGGGTGAGCAGTTCTTC
TRBJ2-7,16,.,.,TRBV28,CASSKGSLWTAYEQYF,TGTGCCAGCAGTAAGGGCTCTTTGTGGACAGCCTACGAGCAGTACTTC
TRBJ1-1,13,.,.,TRBV7-9,CASILGLNTEAFF,TGTGCCAGCATCTTAGGCCTCAACACTGAAGCTTTCTTT
TRBJ2-2,15,.,.,TRBV6-1,CASSPWGTMGGELFF,TGTGCCAGCAGCCCATGGGGCACAATGGGCGGGGAGCTGTTTTTT
TRBJ2-7,14,.,.,TRBV4-1,CASSRGDLGYEQYF,TGCGCCAGCAGCCGCGGCGATCTGGGCTACGAGCAGTACTTC
TRBJ1-1,12,many,.,TRBV24-1,CATSDWNTEAFF,TGTGCCACCAGTGATTGGAACACTGAAGCTTTCTTT
TRBJ1-5,15,few,TRBD1,TRBV12-3/TRBV12-4,CASSLRTGPGKPQHF,TGTGCCAGCAGTTTAAGGACAGGCCCCGGGAAGCCCCAGCATTTT
TRBJ1-3,13,.,.,TRBV12-3/TRBV12-4,CASSFGGADTIYF,TGTGCCAGCAGTTTCGGGGGGGCTGACACCATATATTTT
TRBJ2-3,13,.,.,TRBV7-3,CASSSTNTDTQYF,TGTGCCAGCAGCTCCACTAACACAGATACGCAGTATTTT
TRBJ2-7,14,.,.,TRBV4-2,CASSQGGRGIEQYF,TGTGCCAGCAGCCAAGGAGGTAGGGGGATCGAGCAGTACTTC
TRBJ2-3,14,.,.,TRBV4-1,CASGRQLLTDTQYF,TGCGCCAGCGGCCGTCAACTCCTCACAGATACGCAGTATTTT
TRBJ2-7,13,.,.,TRBV20-1,CSARRLVSYEQYF,TGCAGTGCTAGAAGACTAGTATCCTACGAGCAGTACTTC
TRBJ2-3,17,few,.,TRBV12-3/TRBV12-4,CASSLHGGFTSTDTQYF,TGTGCCAGCAGTTTACACGGGGGCTTTACTAGCACAGATACGCAGTATTTT
TRBJ2-5,14,few,TRBD1,TRBV4-1,CASSHYTGGETQYF,TGCGCCAGCAGCCATTATACAGGGGGGGAGACCCAGTACTTC
TRBJ2-7,13,many,.,TRBV29-1,CSVGVPGTYEQYF,TGCAGCGTGGGGGTTCCAGGGACCTACGAGCAGTACTTC
TRBJ2-1,15,.,.,TRBV28,CASSENRDPGGEQFF,TGTGCCAGCAGTGAAAACCGAGACCCCGGGGGAGAGCAGTTCTTC
TRBJ2-1,16,few,.,TRBV7-8,CASSLGGDYTYNEQFF,TGTGCCAGCAGCTTAGGAGGTGACTACACCTACAATGAGCAGTTCTTC
TRBJ2-7,17,.,TRBD2,TRBV3-1,CASSQTPGLATSYEQYF,TGTGCCAGCAGCCAAACCCCGGGACTAGCCACCTCCTACGAGCAGTACTTC
TRBJ2-2,16,.,.,TRBV6-1,CASRPLQDLNTGELFF,TGTGCCAGCAGACCCCTCCAGGATCTGAACACCGGGGAGCTGTTTTTT
TRBJ1-2,12,few,.,TRBV5-1,CASSLGLNGYTF,TGCGCCAGCAGCTTGGGACTGAATGGCTACACCTTC
TRBJ1-1,14,.,.,TRBV7-3,CASSLFGASTEAFF,TGTGCCAGCAGCTTATTTGGGGCGAGCACTGAAGCTTTCTTT
TRBJ2-1,15,few,.,TRBV20-1,CSARDYEVSYNEQFF,TGCAGTGCTAGAGATTACGAGGTCTCCTACAATGAGCAGTTCTTC
TRBJ2-7,17,.,TRBD2,TRBV14,CASSPLGTSGDSYEQYF,TGTGCCAGCAGCCCGCTCGGGACTAGCGGGGACTCCTACGAGCAGTACTTC
TRBJ2-5,15,.,TRBD1,TRBV2,CASSEGQGVYETQYF,TGTGCCAGCAGTGAGGGACAGGGGGTCTATGAGACCCAGTACTTC
TRBJ2-3,16,few,TRBD2,TRBV2,CASRRGTSGFTDTQYF,TGTGCCAGCAGGAGGGGGACTAGCGGTTTCACAGATACGCAGTATTTT
TRBJ2-1,19,.,TRBD1,TRBV7-3,CASSQTGTALTSSYNEQFF,TGTGCCAGCAGCCAAACCGGGACAGCTCTAACGAGCTCCTACAATGAGCAGTTCTTC
TRBJ2-1,16,few,TRBD1,TRBV7-9,CASSSTGGYSYNEQFF,TGTGCCAGCAGCTCCACAGGGGGCTACTCCTACAATGAGCAGTTCTTC
TRBJ2-5,16,few,TRBD2,TRBV6-5,CASSYSVGSGVVTQYF,TGTGCCAGCAGTTACTCTGTCGGTAGCGGGGTGGTGACCCAGTACTTC
TRBJ2-7,16,.,.,TRBV5-1,CASSFESTGNIYEQYF,TGCGCCAGCAGCTTTGAGTCTACAGGGAACATCTACGAGCAGTACTTC
TRBJ2-4,16,.,.,TRBV21-1,CASRDSGSLAKNIQYF,TGTGCCAGCAGAGATTCCGGCAGTCTAGCCAAAAACATTCAGTACTTC
TRBJ1-6,14,many,.,TRBV6-5,CASSYMSEGSPLHF,TGTGCCAGCAGTTACATGTCCGAGGGGTCACCCCTCCACTTT
TRBJ2-3,15,few,.,TRBV20-1,CSARDSPGPTDTQYF,TGCAGTGCTAGAGATTCGCCGGGGCCCACAGATACGCAGTATTTT